This record covers a single TCR beta chain. Its antigen remains unknown. The protocol was immunoSEQ multiplex PCR, while the TCRdb copy is restricted to in-frame clones and leaves out a portion. The table includes tens of thousands of clones, more than 70% detected once. The CDR3 is made up of 16 amino acids. With 0 bases removed from V and 4 bases from J, the gap between germline ends came to 14 bases. Germline V gene data show CDR1 as SGHTA and CDR2 as FQGTGA. The data originate from a study of T cell responses to AZD1222 COVID-19 vaccine. Study information: It was second doses at about 4 or about 12 weeks that were pooled.

Study observations and caveats: Rises in breadth and depth of Spike-specific TCRs came after two AZD1222 doses. Spike-wide vaccine-associated CD4 TCRs dominated at 160-218 and 743-854. Donors skewed white British and female; clonal diversity was possibly underestimated.

The source is an adult in good health. This chain uses TRBV7-3 with TRBJ2-3, with D maybe TRBD2 (7 bases). The source was peripheral blood, collected on day 0 of AZD1222 vaccination. The CDR3 coding sequence is TGTGCCAGCAGCTTAACGTATAGGGAGGGGGCAGATACGCAGTATTTT. The encoded protein is CASSLTYREGADTQYF.